This TCR beta chain was documented in a study of blood T cell repertoires in COVID-19. TCRdb's table, derived via immunoSEQ multiplex PCR, lists solely in-frame clones and lacks some. The sample consists of a few hundred thousand clones, about 92% of them appearing once. V dropped 2 bases and J dropped 0 bases, with 11 bases sitting between them. The CDR3 contains 16 residues. CDR1 and CDR2 (germline): PRHDT, FYEKMQ (reference sequence). The TCR was taken from a woman in her twenties or thirties who had recovered from COVID-19. What was sequenced was PBMCs or T cells enriched from blood (not recorded which). The rearrangement joins TRBV13 to TRBJ1-3; possible D gene TRBD1, 6 bases. The CDR3 DNA is TGTGCCAGCAGCTTACGACAGGCCACCTCTGGAAACACCATATATTTT. Protein sequence: CASSLRQATSGNTIYF.